Following are 25 T cell receptor beta chains from one sample sequenced in a study of CD8+ T cells in alopecia areata. It was cDNA, reverse transcribed from extracted RNA, that served as the sequencing template. Profiled with immunoSEQ multiplex PCR; TCRdb holds only in-frame clones, not every one. This table has about 180,000 clones, 58% appearing once. Specified treatment: oral pan-JAK inhibitor, 5-10 mg twice daily. Sequencing was performed on CD4+ T cells sorted from blood, taken at roughly week 58, from a patient treated with tofacitinib. The receptors come from a human donor with alopecia areata.

This clone has only a few counts. The chain has TRBV25-1 and TRBJ2-7; TRBD1 agrees at 7 bases. This CDR3 has 13 residues. Germline V lookup: CDR1 MGHDK, CDR2 SYGVNS. Unmatched junction bases numbered 8, after V lost 5 bases and J lost 7 bases. In DNA, the CDR3 is TGTGCCAGCAGTTTGACAGGGTTGAAAGAGCAGTACTTC. This translates into CASSLTGLKEQYF.

The genes are TRBV29-1 and TRBJ2-7; tentatively, D is TRBD1 (5 bases). Germline CDR1 reads SQVTM; CDR2 reads ANQGSEA. CDR3 size: 12 residues. With 4 bases removed from V and 4 bases from J, the gap between germline ends came to 11 bases. CDR3 bases: TGCAGCGTTGTTTCTCAGGGTTACGAGCAGTACTTC. Its protein is CSVVSQGYEQYF.

V gene TRBV6-6 combines with J gene TRBJ2-1; TRBD1 agrees at 9 bases. The germline V gene encodes CDR1 MNHNY and CDR2 SVGAGI (reference sequence). The V gene end was trimmed by 0 bases and the J gene end by 1 base; junction bases not matched to a gene: 1. The CDR3 is 16 residues long. Written as DNA, the CDR3 is TGTGCCAGCAGTTACTCGGGACAGGGATCCTACAATGAGCAGTTCTTC. Translation: CASSYSGQGSYNEQFF.

The chain is built from TRBV7-9 and TRBJ2-5; TRBD2 might be the D (5 bases). The ends were cut back, 3 bases at V and 1 base at J, with 12 bases in the middle. The CDR3 loop spans 15 amino acids. Per germline, CDR1 SEHNR and CDR2 FQNEAQ (reference sequence). CDR3 residues: CASSLLLAIQETQYF. CDR3 sequence (DNA): TGTGCCAGCAGCTTGTTATTAGCGATCCAAGAGACCCAGTACTTC.

On this clone itself: This CDR3 is also generated by other DNA sequences in the sample. The chain combines TRBV29-1 with TRBJ1-1; tentatively, D is TRBD1 (6 bases). V was shortened by 1 base and J by 0 bases, with 9 bases between the two germline ends. Germline lookup yields CDR1 SQVTM and CDR2 ANQGSEA. The CDR3 totals 14 residues. In DNA, the CDR3 is TGCAGCGTTGAAGTCAGGGGACTGAACACTGAAGCTTTCTTT. Translation: CSVEVRGLNTEAFF.

The chain joins TRBV7-2 to TRBJ1-2, with TRBD1 matching 8 bases. CDR1 and CDR2 from the germline V gene are SGHTA and FQGNSA. Losses at the gene ends were 5 bases for V and 4 bases for J; bases not matched to a gene: 12. The CDR3 loop spans 16 amino acids. The DNA for the CDR3 is TGTGCCAGCAGCGAAGCGACAGGGGTGGCTATCTATGGCTACACCTTC. Translation: CASSEATGVAIYGYTF.

Turning to this clone: Different DNA sequences within this sample yield the same CDR3. The chain joins TRBV6-1 to TRBJ2-5; perhaps D is TRBD1 or TRBD2 (5 bases each). The CDR3 loop spans 12 amino acids. Germline CDR1 and CDR2: MNHNS and SASEGT. The germline V and J ends were trimmed by 10 bases and 4 bases, with 13 bases remaining between them. This CDR3 reads CATGTGGETQYF. In DNA, the CDR3 is TGTGCCACGGGGACCGGCGGAGAGACCCAGTACTTC.

The genes are TRBV29-1 and TRBJ1-1; no reliable D call. V lost 6 bases and J 1 base, leaving 6 bases between the germline ends. Germline-derived CDR1 and CDR2 are SQVTM and ANQGSEA. The CDR3 spans 11 residues. The CDR3 is CSVDGNTEAFF. Written as DNA, the CDR3 is TGCAGCGTCGACGGGAACACTGAAGCTTTCTTT.

The CDR3 region is CSVVFSQSFNEQFF. CDR3 DNA sequence: TGCAGCGTTGTTTTCTCGCAGAGCTTTAATGAGCAGTTCTTC. This chain connects TRBV29-1 to TRBJ2-1; D remains unclear. This CDR3 has 14 amino acids. V was shortened by 4 bases and J by 7 bases, with 17 bases between the two germline ends. Germline V CDR1 and CDR2: SQVTM, ANQGSEA.

This chain connects TRBV7-9 to TRBJ2-7, with D hard to call. The CDR3 runs 13 residues. The V end lost 6 bases, the J end lost 4 bases, and 13 bases lay between the germline ends. CDR1 and CDR2 from the germline V gene are SEHNR and FQNEAQ (reference sequence). The CDR3 coding sequence is TGTGCCAGCAGGTCGGCACTCGGATACGAGCAGTACTTC. Its protein product is CASRSALGYEQYF.

The CDR3 bases are TGTGCCAGCAGTTTCGGACGGAGCTATGGCTACACCTTC. Translating it yields CASSFGRSYGYTF. The chain employs TRBV6-5 and TRBJ1-2; D not certain. This CDR3 contains 13 residues. Trimming left V 4 bases short and J 4 bases short, with 10 bases between. Germline V gene lookup returns CDR1 MNHEY and CDR2 SVGAGI.

The CDR3 here is CATSNGARNSPLHF. The CDR3 DNA follows: TGTGCCACCAGCAATGGGGCACGGAATTCACCCCTCCACTTT. The genes are TRBV15 and TRBJ1-6; D is possibly TRBD1 (5 bases). V was trimmed by 4 bases and J by 7 bases, leaving 11 bases between them. The germline V gene encodes CDR1 LNHNV and CDR2 YYDKDF (reference sequence). This CDR3 has 14 amino acids.

The table lists this clone with a few counts. The V and J genes are TRBV2 and TRBJ1-5; tentative D call: TRBD1 (6 bases). CDR3 length: 15 residues. The V gene lost 7 bases and the J gene lost 2 bases, with 15 bases spanning the gap. Germline CDR1 SNHLY, CDR2 FYNNEI. The CDR3 protein is CASMTGLMGNQPQHF. In DNA, the CDR3 is TGTGCCAGCATGACAGGTTTAATGGGCAATCAGCCCCAGCATTTT.

This clone was counted a few times. The rearrangement links TRBV19 to TRBJ2-7; D gene uncertain. This CDR3 region has 11 residues. CDR1 LNHDA and CDR2 SQIVND come from the germline V gene (reference sequence). With 5 bases removed from V and 3 bases from J, the gap between germline ends came to 5 bases. CDR3: CASSSHYEQYF. The CDR3 nucleotides read TGTGCCAGTAGTTCCCACTACGAGCAGTACTTC.

This chain connects TRBV10-3 to TRBJ2-7; D is possibly TRBD2 (5 bases). Germline V gene sequence: CDR1 ENHRY, CDR2 SYGVKD. This CDR3 spans 12 amino acids. Trimming removed 6 bases from V and 7 bases from J, with 13 bases in between. CDR3 nucleotide sequence: TGTGCCATCAGGACCGAGGGAGTAGAGCAGTACTTC. As protein: CAIRTEGVEQYF.

This clone came up a few times. V gene TRBV11-2 combines with J gene TRBJ1-2, with no clear D. Germline assignment: CDR1 SGHAT and CDR2 FQNNGV. V lost 0 bases and J 6 bases, leaving 17 bases between the germline ends. This CDR3 spans 16 amino acids. The CDR3 here is CASSLEPRGAGDGYTF. Written as DNA, the CDR3 is TGTGCCAGCAGCTTAGAGCCTCGGGGAGCAGGCGATGGCTACACCTTC.

The V gene is TRBV30, the J gene TRBJ2-3; maybe TRBD2 (6 bases). Germline-derived CDR1 and CDR2 are GTSNPN and SVGIG (reference sequence). There are 15 residues in the CDR3. V lost 4 bases and J lost 0, with 14 bases in between. The CDR3 DNA reads TGTGCCTGGAAAGTCGGGAGTTCTAGCACAGATACGCAGTATTTT. Amino acids: CAWKVGSSSTDTQYF.

The rearrangement uses TRBV29-1 and TRBJ2-7, with 12 bases that match TRBD1. This CDR3 has 14 residues. Unmatched junction bases numbered 11, after V lost 4 bases and J lost 10 bases. Germline loops: CDR1 SQVTM, CDR2 ANQGSEA. The CDR3 loop is CSVASGTGGPIQYF. The CDR3 DNA reads as TGCAGCGTTGCCTCCGGGACAGGGGGCCCGATCCAGTACTTC.

This chain uses TRBV9 with TRBJ2-4; TRBD1 might be the D (5 bases). The germline V gene encodes CDR1 SGDLS and CDR2 YYNGEE. V lost 0 bases, J lost 6 bases, and 13 bases lay in between. The CDR3 runs to 15 residues. The CDR3 loop is CASSVEGRAPNIQYF. DNA of the CDR3: TGTGCCAGCAGCGTAGAGGGCAGGGCCCCAAACATTCAGTACTTC.

The chain recombines TRBV29-1 with TRBJ2-7; 8 bases align to TRBD1. The V gene end was trimmed by 3 bases and the J gene end by 6 bases; junction bases not matched to a gene: 10. This CDR3 comprises 14 residues. Germline-derived CDR1 and CDR2 are SQVTM and ANQGSEA. DNA for the CDR3: TGCAGCGTTGAGGACGACAGGGGTCTAAGCGAGCAGTACTTC. This codes for CSVEDDRGLSEQYF.

The chain joins TRBV11-2 to TRBJ2-7; the D gene could be TRBD1 or TRBD2 (6 bases each). The CDR3 spans 14 residues. Per the germline V gene, CDR1 is SGHAT and CDR2 is FQNNGV. V dropped 5 bases and J dropped 5 bases, with 16 bases sitting between them. The CDR3: CASSTVGGFDEQYF. In DNA form, the CDR3 reads TGTGCCAGCAGCACGGTGGGGGGCTTCGACGAGCAGTACTTC.

The chain combines TRBV29-1 with TRBJ2-2; 9 nucleotides line up with TRBD1. Per the germline V gene, CDR1 is SQVTM and CDR2 is ANQGSEA. This CDR3 region has 12 residues. J gave up 5 bases and V 6 bases, and 1 base lay outside the gene matches. CDR3 coding DNA: TGCAGCGTGGGGACAGGGACCGGGGAGCTGTTTTTT. This encodes CSVGTGTGELFF.

This chain connects TRBV5-1 to TRBJ1-5; no clear D. CDR3 size: 14 residues. Deletions cut 0 bases from V and 3 bases from J, with 7 bases between. Germline V gene data show CDR1 as SGHRS and CDR2 as YFSETQ. The CDR3 DNA reads as TGCGCCAGCAGCTTGGGTGGGCCCAATCAGCCCCAGCATTTT. It translates to CASSLGGPNQPQHF.

The V and J genes are TRBV4-2 and TRBJ2-3; no clear D. The V gene lost 2 bases and the J gene lost 2 bases, with 17 bases spanning the gap. CDR1 is LGHNA and CDR2 is YNFKEQ in the germline V gene. The CDR3 length is 17 residues. CDR3 loop: CASSQPEIGLPTDTQYF. The CDR3 nucleotides read TGTGCCAGCAGCCAACCCGAAATCGGTTTACCCACAGATACGCAGTATTTT.

The rearrangement uses TRBV29-1 and TRBJ1-5; TRBD1 aligns across 7 bases. In germline, CDR1 is SQVTM, CDR2 ANQGSEA. The CDR3 length is 17 residues. The V gene end was trimmed by 6 bases and the J gene end by 2 bases; junction bases not matched to a gene: 16. The CDR3 spells CSVQVGTDLNGNQPQHF. CDR3 nucleotides: TGCAGCGTCCAAGTCGGGACAGATCTTAATGGCAATCAGCCCCAGCATTTT.